Listed below are T cell receptor beta chains from one sample, sequenced in a study of T cells in Graves' hyperthyroidism and ophthalmopathy. TCRdb re-derived calls from the multiplex PCR reads in MiXCR, one entry per CDR3 protein. This table has hundreds of thousands of distinct CDR3 sequences, under 15% appearing once. The sample comprised blood. The receptor source for this set is a woman between 40 and 50 years old with Graves' ophthalmopathy. The conserved cysteine and the conserved F or W are not part of the CDR3 here.

cdr3_aa | j_call | v_call
ASRQRDRARGTEAF | TRBJ1-1 | TRBV11-2
ASSLDGISGANVLT | TRBJ2-6 | TRBV7-3
SARGQSYEQY | TRBJ2-7 | TRBV20-1
ASRRQGWGNQPQH | TRBJ1-5 | TRBV6-2/TRBV6-3
ATSRGSQGRGGSYGYT | TRBJ1-2 | TRBV15
ASSASGNEQY | TRBJ2-7 | TRBV10-2
ASSPAGGTNQPQH | TRBJ1-5 | TRBV9
ASSPIQGPGANVLT | TRBJ2-6 | TRBV18
ASSEQGGGELF | TRBJ2-2 | TRBV6-1
ASSLGQGSYTGELF | TRBJ2-2 | TRBV7-7
ASRRETLGRGSPLH | TRBJ1-6 | TRBV28
ASSRREVQGRPEAF | TRBJ1-1 | TRBV11-2
ASSDQGYWETQY | TRBJ2-5 | TRBV2
ASSPGTSGVRGDYEQY | TRBJ2-7 | TRBV19
ASSQSTVANTIY | TRBJ1-3 | TRBV3-1
ASSLLEQLYGYT | TRBJ1-2 | TRBV28
ASSQAGGLETQY | TRBJ2-5 | TRBV4-3
ASSLWGRFGDQPQH | TRBJ1-5 | TRBV11-2
ASSLWASGLQETQY | TRBJ2-5 | TRBV7-6
SAPSGGGITGELF | TRBJ2-2 | TRBV20-1
ASSQHEGISGNTIY | TRBJ1-3 | TRBV4-2
ASIAPGELLYGYT | TRBJ1-2 | TRBV2
AWSRGSGDQETQY | TRBJ2-5 | TRBV30
ASSQENTRGNTIY | TRBJ1-3 | TRBV4-1
ASSGNMESGYT | TRBJ1-2 | TRBV27
ASSPQGRVSSYEQY | TRBJ2-7 | TRBV13
ASSREGEQY | TRBJ2-7 | TRBV25-1
ASRPHEGNEQY | TRBJ2-7 | TRBV5-1
ASSFVQGSEQY | TRBJ2-7 | TRBV6-5
ASSLAGGLKTEAF | TRBJ1-1 | TRBV13
ATSEFHGGEQY | TRBJ2-7 | TRBV24-1
ASNSGNDAGELF | TRBJ2-2 | TRBV28
SARKPDRDFTPLH | TRBJ1-6 | TRBV20-1
ASSSRGWYAYGYT | TRBJ1-2 | TRBV28
ASSQEIGRWGYEQY | TRBJ2-7 | TRBV4-2
ASSLQAGVRDEQF | TRBJ2-1 | TRBV7-2
STSPLTGPGWTEAF | TRBJ1-1 | TRBV20-1
ASNQVGGLNTEAF | TRBJ1-1 | TRBV4-2
ASSQRMMAGDLYEQY | TRBJ2-7 | TRBV4-1
ASRDERSNPTQH | TRBJ1-5 | TRBV19
ATSDPSGRGELF | TRBJ2-2 | TRBV24-1
ASSQLLDSAETQY | TRBJ2-5 | TRBV6-1
ASSFFLVKVPLH | TRBJ1-6 | TRBV28
ASSLFRGGYEQY | TRBJ2-7 | TRBV28
AGSPAGSRRDIQY | TRBJ2-4 | TRBV11-2
ASSVDRDTNGYT | TRBJ1-2 | TRBV27